This TCR beta chain stems from a study of T cell repertoires in cytomegalovirus infection. Whole-study context: Indications came from public TCR beta signatures; they pointed to CMV infection and to a matching HLA type.

TCRdb redid the calling of the reads with MiXCR, one entry per CDR3 protein. The data contain nearly 700,000 distinct CDR3 sequences, 33% of them singletons. Study-wide results and caveats: Carriage of CMV together with the relevant HLA was identifiable through cumulative public TCR beta family frequency. What dominated the ex vivo response were HLA-C-restricted CMV-specific TCR beta clonotypes.

A word on this clonotype: Antigen unknown.

V lost 6 bases to trimming and J lost 2 bases, with 18 bases between them. This CDR3 is 16 amino acids long. CDR1 and CDR2 from the germline V gene are MGHRA and YSYEKL. The specimen was cultured PBMCs, collected from culture after CMV antigen stimulation. The rearrangement uses TRBV4-1 and TRBJ2-3; D is possibly TRBD2 (5 bases). The clonotype originates from a human donor in good health (CMV status not recorded). Some clones in this sample may be carry-over from other donors' samples. CDR3 DNA sequence: TGCGCCAGCAGTTTGGGAGCTCGGATCGACACAGATACGCAGTATTTT. Residues: CASSLGARIDTDTQYF.